These 2 T cell receptor beta chains were sequenced from one sample in a study of CD8+CD57+ T cells in acquired aplastic anemia. The sequenced patients had an expansion of CD8+CD57+ cells seen by flow cytometry. TCR beta VDJ and CDR3 were profiled, and genomic DNA was the template. A single record per CDR3 protein comes from TCRdb applying MiXCR to the reads. The sample has 170,000 or so distinct CDR3 sequences, roughly 48% seen once; the top ten hold more than 30%. Sequencing was done on a sample of sorted CD4+, CD8+, or CD8+CD57+ T cells (not recorded which) from PBMCs. The receptors were gathered from a human donor with aplastic anemia.

This clonotype has ten or more counts. The chain is built from TRBV12-3 or TRBV12-4 and TRBJ1-2, with TRBD1 as a possible D gene (5 bases). This CDR3 contains 12 residues. Trimming removed 6 bases from V and 10 bases from J, with 15 bases in between. The CDR3 spells CASRLEGPDYTF. CDR3 coding DNA: TGTGCCAGCAGACTCGAGGGGCCGGACTACACCTTC.

This clonotype appeared many times. The rearrangement uses TRBV7-9 and TRBJ2-1; unclear D gene. The CDR3 has 13 residues. The V end lost 5 bases, the J end lost 6 bases, and 11 bases lay between the germline ends. From germline, CDR1 is SEHNR and CDR2 FQNEAQ (reference sequence). The CDR3 DNA sequence: TGTGCCAGCAGCCCTCTTGCTGTCAATGAGCAGTTCTTC. This translates into CASSPLAVNEQFF.